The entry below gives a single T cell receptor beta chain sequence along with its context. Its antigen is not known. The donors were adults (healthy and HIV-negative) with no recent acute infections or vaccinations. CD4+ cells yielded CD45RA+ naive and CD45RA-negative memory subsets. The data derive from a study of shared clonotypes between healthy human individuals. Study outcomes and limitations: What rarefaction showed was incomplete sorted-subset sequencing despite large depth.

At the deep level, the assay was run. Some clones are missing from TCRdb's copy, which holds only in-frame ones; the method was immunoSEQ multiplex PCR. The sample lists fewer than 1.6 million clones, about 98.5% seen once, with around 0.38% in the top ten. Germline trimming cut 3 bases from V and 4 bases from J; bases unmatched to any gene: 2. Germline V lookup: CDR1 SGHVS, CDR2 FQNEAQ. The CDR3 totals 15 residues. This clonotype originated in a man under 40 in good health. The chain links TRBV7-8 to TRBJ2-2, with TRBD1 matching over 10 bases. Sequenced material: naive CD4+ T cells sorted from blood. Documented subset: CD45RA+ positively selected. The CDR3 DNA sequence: TGTGCCAGCAGCTTCGACAGGGGGCGCACCGGGGAGCTGTTTTTT. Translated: CASSFDRGRTGELFF.